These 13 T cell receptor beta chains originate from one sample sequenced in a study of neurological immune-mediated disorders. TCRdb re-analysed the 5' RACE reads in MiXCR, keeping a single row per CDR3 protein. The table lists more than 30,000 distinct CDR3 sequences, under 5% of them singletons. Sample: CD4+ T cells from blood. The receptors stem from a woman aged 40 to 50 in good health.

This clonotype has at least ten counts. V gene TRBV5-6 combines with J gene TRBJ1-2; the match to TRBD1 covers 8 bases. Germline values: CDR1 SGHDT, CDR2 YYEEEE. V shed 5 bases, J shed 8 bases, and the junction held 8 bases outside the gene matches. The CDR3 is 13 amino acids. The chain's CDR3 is CASRPDRAYGYTF. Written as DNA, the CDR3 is TGTGCCAGCAGACCGGACAGGGCATACGGCTACACCTTC.

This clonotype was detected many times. CDR3: CASSFTDREERNEQFF. The DNA of the CDR3 is TGTGCCAGCAGTTTCACCGACAGGGAAGAGAGGAATGAGCAGTTCTTC. The chain uses TRBV12-3 or TRBV12-4 and TRBJ2-1, with 7 bases lining up with TRBD1. Unmatched junction bases numbered 12, after V lost 3 bases and J lost 7 bases. The CDR3 runs 16 residues.

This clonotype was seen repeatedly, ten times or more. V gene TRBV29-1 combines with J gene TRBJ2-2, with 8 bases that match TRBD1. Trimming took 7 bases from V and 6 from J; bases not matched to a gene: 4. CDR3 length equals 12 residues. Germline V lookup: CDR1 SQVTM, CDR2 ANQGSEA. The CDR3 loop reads CSAGGWAGELFF. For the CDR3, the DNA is TGCAGCGCAGGGGGCTGGGCCGGGGAGCTGTTTTTT.

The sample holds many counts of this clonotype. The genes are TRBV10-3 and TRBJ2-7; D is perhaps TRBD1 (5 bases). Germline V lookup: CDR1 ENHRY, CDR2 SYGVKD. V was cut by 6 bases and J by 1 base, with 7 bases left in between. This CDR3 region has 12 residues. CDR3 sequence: CAIRTDSYEQYF. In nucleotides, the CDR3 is TGTGCCATCAGGACAGATTCCTACGAGCAGTACTTC.

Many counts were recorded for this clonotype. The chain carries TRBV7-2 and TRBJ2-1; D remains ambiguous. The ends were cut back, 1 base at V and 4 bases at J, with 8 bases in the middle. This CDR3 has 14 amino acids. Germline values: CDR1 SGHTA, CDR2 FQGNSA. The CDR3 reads CASSLVRDYNEQFF. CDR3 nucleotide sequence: TGTGCCAGCAGCTTAGTACGAGATTACAATGAGCAGTTCTTC.

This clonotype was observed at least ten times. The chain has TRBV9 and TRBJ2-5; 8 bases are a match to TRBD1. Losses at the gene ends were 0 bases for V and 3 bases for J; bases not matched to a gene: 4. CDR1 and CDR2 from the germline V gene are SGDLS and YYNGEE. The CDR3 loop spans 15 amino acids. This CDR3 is CASSVAGQGEETQYF. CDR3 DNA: TGTGCCAGCAGCGTAGCTGGACAGGGCGAAGAGACCCAGTACTTC. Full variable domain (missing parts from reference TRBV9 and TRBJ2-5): DSGVTQTPKHLITATGQRVTLRCSPRSGDLSVYWYQQSLDQGLQFLIQYYNGEERAKGNILERFSAQQFPDLHSELNLSSLELGDSALYFCASSVAGQGEETQYFGPGTRLLVL.

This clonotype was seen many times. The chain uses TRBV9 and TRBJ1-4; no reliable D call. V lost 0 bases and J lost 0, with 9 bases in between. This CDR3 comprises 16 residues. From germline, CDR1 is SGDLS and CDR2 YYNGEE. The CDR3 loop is CASSVEVFATNEKLFF. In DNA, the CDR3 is TGTGCCAGCAGCGTAGAGGTGTTTGCAACTAATGAAAAACTGTTTTTT. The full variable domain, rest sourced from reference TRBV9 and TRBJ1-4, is DSGVTQTPKHLITATGQRVTLRCSPRSGDLSVYWYQQSLDQGLQFLIQYYNGEERAKGNILERFSAQQFPDLHSELNLSSLELGDSALYFCASSVEVFATNEKLFFGSGTQLSVL.

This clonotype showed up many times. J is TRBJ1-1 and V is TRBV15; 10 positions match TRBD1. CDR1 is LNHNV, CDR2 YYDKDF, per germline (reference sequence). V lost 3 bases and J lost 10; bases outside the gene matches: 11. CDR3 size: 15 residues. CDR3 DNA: TGTGCCACCAGCAGCCTCCGGACAGGGGGACTTGGAGCTTTCTTT. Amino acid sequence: CATSSLRTGGLGAFF.

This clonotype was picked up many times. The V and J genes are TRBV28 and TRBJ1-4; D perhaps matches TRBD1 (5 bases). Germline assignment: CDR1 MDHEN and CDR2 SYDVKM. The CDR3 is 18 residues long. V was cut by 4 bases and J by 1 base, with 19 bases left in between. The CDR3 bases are TGTGCCAGCAGTTCCAAGGGACTCGAGGTGGGAACTAATGAAAAACTGTTTTTT. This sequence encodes CASSSKGLEVGTNEKLFF.

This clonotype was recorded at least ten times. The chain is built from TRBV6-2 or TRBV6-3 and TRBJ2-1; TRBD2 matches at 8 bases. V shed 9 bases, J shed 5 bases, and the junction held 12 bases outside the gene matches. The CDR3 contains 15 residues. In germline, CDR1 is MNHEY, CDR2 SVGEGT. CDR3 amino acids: CASTPSGRRNNEQFF. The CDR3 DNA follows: TGTGCCAGTACACCAAGCGGGAGACGGAACAATGAGCAGTTCTTC.

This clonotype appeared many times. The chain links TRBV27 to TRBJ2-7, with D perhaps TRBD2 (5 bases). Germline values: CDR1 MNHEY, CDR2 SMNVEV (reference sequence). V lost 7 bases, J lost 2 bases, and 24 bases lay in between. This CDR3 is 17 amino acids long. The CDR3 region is CASNTKPPGLSPYEQYF. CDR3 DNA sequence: TGTGCCAGCAATACAAAACCCCCCGGACTTTCACCCTACGAGCAGTACTTC.

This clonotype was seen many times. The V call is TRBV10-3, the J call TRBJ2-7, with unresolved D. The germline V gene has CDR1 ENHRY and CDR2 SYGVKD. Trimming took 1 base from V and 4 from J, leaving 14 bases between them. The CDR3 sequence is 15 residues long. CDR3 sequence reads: CAISELKGEEYEQYF. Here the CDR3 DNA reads TGTGCCATCAGTGAGTTAAAGGGCGAGGAGTACGAGCAGTACTTC.

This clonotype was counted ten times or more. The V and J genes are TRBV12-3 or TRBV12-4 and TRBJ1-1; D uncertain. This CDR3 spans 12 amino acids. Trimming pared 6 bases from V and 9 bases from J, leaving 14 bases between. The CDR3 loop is CASSSMGGKAFF. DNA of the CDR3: TGTGCCAGCAGCTCGATGGGAGGCAAAGCTTTCTTT.